This T cell receptor beta chain was recovered during a study of blood T cell repertoires in COVID-19. Generated by immunoSEQ multiplex PCR, the TCRdb table keeps only in-frame clones and is missing some. The repertoire holds around 24,000 clones, with around 90% as singletons. The germline CDR1 and CDR2 sequences are KGHDR and SFDVKD. The CDR3 is 16 amino acids. J gave up 8 bases and V 4 bases, and 10 bases lay outside the gene matches. Sequencing was carried out using peripheral blood. V is TRBV24-1 and J is TRBJ2-1; 10 bases are a match to TRBD1. The receptor's source is a woman aged 70-85 years with active COVID-19. The CDR3 region has the DNA TGTGCCACCAGTGAAACCGGGACAGGGGCGGTCGATGAGCAGTTCTTC. Protein: CATSETGTGAVDEQFF.